The T cell receptor (beta chain) described here comes from a study of blood T cell repertoires in COVID-19. In the study's own analysis: Nucleated cell number was recorded as an estimate derived from reference gene primer amplification. Method: immunoSEQ multiplex PCR; TCRdb's copy keeps in-frame clones and lacks some. Clonal size and the V and J genes are those of that table, whereas D and trimming came from the DNA. The data hold a few hundred thousand clones, with 70% to 90% observed a single time. CDR1 LNHDA and CDR2 SQIVND come from the germline V gene (reference sequence). The CDR3 is 15 residues long. V gave up 4 bases and J gave up 4 bases; unmatched junction bases: 8.

V gene TRBV19 combines with J gene TRBJ2-3, with TRBD1 matching over 7 bases. The TCR originated in a woman under 30 who had been exposed to COVID-19. The sample taken for sequencing was PBMCs or T cells enriched from blood (not recorded which). The CDR3 here is CASSSTGVRADTQYF. As DNA, the CDR3 is TGTGCCAGTAGTAGTACAGGGGTAAGGGCAGATACGCAGTATTTT.